This T cell receptor beta chain was found in a study of CD8 T cells in ankylosing spondylitis. Study results and limitations: Disease-linked clones reportedly showed significant enrichment in matched ankylosing spondylitis synovial fluid. Characteristic, it appeared, of ankylosing spondylitis blood was a TCR beta motif of 7 or 8 highly homologous variants. Clones that were linked to disease were CD8+ and were relatively rare in peripheral blood. Previously reported in reactive arthritis synovial fluid and blood were some of the motif variants.

For TCR beta, libraries came from quantitative 5'-RACE with molecular barcodes. TCRdb passed the 5' RACE reads through MiXCR, listing each CDR3 protein once. Seen here are 390,000 or so distinct CDR3 sequences, under 25% observed once, and the top ten hold approximately 16%. For this clonotype: Its antigen is not identified.

Trimming took off 3 bases at V and 0 bases at J, with 15 bases between the two ends. The length of the CDR3 is 16 residues. CDR1 and CDR2 (germline): DFQATT, SNEGSKA (reference sequence). The chain uses TRBV20-1 and TRBJ1-5; D perhaps matches TRBD1 (5 bases). The origin of this receptor is a male donor with ankylosing spondylitis. Sequencing was performed on blood, either unsorted or a sorted T cell fraction (not recorded which). As DNA, the CDR3 is TGCAGTGCTAGTGTGGAGGGGCCTTATAGCAATCAGCCCCAGCATTTT. It yields the protein CSASVEGPYSNQPQHF.